The 24 T cell receptor beta chains reported below all come from one sample, sequenced in a study of blood T cells in healthy people across ages. A second PCR, run for roughly 7 to 12 cycles, used a sample-barcoded 5' primer plus a J-beta primer mix. From the 5' RACE reads, TCRdb called clonotypes with MiXCR, one entry per CDR3 protein. The sample gives some 640,000 distinct CDR3 sequences, approximately 30% of which show up once; less than 20% is in the top ten. The specimen was blood. Every receptor here comes from a woman over 75 in good health.

The rearrangement joins TRBV10-3 to TRBJ1-2, with TRBD1 matching 10 bases. V gave up 5 bases and J gave up 6 bases; unmatched junction bases: 6. CDR1 and CDR2 (germline): ENHRY, SYGVKD. The CDR3 extends over 14 amino acids. The CDR3 sequence is CAISSTGTGDGYTF. As DNA, the CDR3 is TGTGCCATCAGTAGCACCGGGACAGGGGATGGCTACACCTTC.

The chain joins TRBV5-1 to TRBJ1-5, with TRBD1 as a possible D gene (6 bases). Germline CDR1 is SGHRS and CDR2 is YFSETQ. V gave up 4 bases and J gave up 2 bases, with 16 bases separating them. The CDR3 totals 16 residues. CDR3 DNA sequence: TGCGCCAGCAGCGGCAACAGGGCCGGGGGCAATCAGCCCCAGCATTTT. This sequence encodes CASSGNRAGGNQPQHF.

The DNA for the CDR3 is TGTGCCAGCAGTATTCAGACAGGGGGCATCGGGGAGCTGTTTTTT. The encoded protein is CASSIQTGGIGELFF. V usage is TRBV6-1 and J usage is TRBJ2-2; TRBD1 matches 10 bases. J was trimmed by 7 bases and V by 5 bases; bases with no gene match: 7. This CDR3 contains 15 residues. The germline gives CDR1 MNHNS, CDR2 SASEGT.

This clonotype was seen a few times. The V call is TRBV12-5, the J call TRBJ1-5, with D unresolved. Trimming shortened V by 7 bases and J by 2 bases, and 15 bases separated the two germline ends. This CDR3 is built from 15 residues. Germline CDR1 reads LGHNT; CDR2 reads FRNRAP. The CDR3 spells CASASSLGGNQPQHF. CDR3 sequence (DNA): TGTGCTAGTGCCTCCTCACTTGGTGGCAATCAGCCCCAGCATTTT.

With regard to this clonotype: A much bigger clone sits one base away, suggesting this may be a read error. The V and J genes are TRBV7-6 and TRBJ2-1; a possible D gene is TRBD1 (5 bases). Trimming cost V 8 bases and J 9 bases, with 23 bases left between them. The CDR3 is 15 residues long. CDR1 SGHVS and CDR2 FNYEAQ come from the germline V gene. The CDR3 nucleotides read TGTGCCAGCGGCCTCACAGGAGCCTCCTTCGGTGAGCAGTTCTTC. It specifies CASGLTGASFGEQFF.

This clonotype showed up many times. The chain carries TRBV20-1 and TRBJ1-1; 9 bases map to TRBD1. Germline V gene data show CDR1 as DFQATT and CDR2 as SNEGSKA (reference sequence). Losses at the gene ends were 4 bases for V and 3 bases for J; bases not matched to a gene: 15. This CDR3 spans 17 amino acids. The CDR3 loop is CSATSPGQGMVDTEAFF. The CDR3 DNA sequence: TGCAGTGCTACCTCTCCGGGACAGGGAATGGTGGACACTGAAGCTTTCTTT.

For this clonotype: A much larger clonotype is one base distant, so this may be a read error. The chain couples TRBV12-3 or TRBV12-4 to TRBJ2-7, with TRBD1 as a possible D gene (5 bases). The J call is doubtful: the DNA matches TRBJ2-5 better. This CDR3 has 13 amino acids. The CDR3 nucleotides read TGTGCCAACAGAGTCGACAGTCAAGAGACCCAGTACTTC. This encodes CANRVDSQETQYF.

Only a few counts were recorded for this clonotype. The rearrangement uses TRBV2 and TRBJ2-1; D perhaps matches TRBD1 (5 bases). The V and J ends lost 6 bases and 4 bases respectively, with 10 bases between them. This CDR3 spans 13 amino acids. The germline V gene encodes CDR1 SNHLY and CDR2 FYNNEI. This chain's CDR3 is CASRDTIYNEQFF. The CDR3 bases are TGTGCCAGCAGGGACACTATATACAATGAGCAGTTCTTC. The whole variable domain, filled in from reference TRBV2 and TRBJ2-1, reads EPEVTQTPSHQVTQMGQEVILRCVPISNHLYFYWYRQILGQKVEFLVSFYNNEISEKSEIFDDQFSVERPDGSNFTLKIRSTKLEDSAMYFCASRDTIYNEQFFGPGTRLTVL.

Ten or more counts support this clonotype. The J gene is TRBJ2-1, the V gene TRBV6-5, with 9 nucleotides matching TRBD1. Germline CDR1 is MNHEY and CDR2 is SVGAGI. The length of the CDR3 is 12 residues. V gave up 6 bases and J gave up 13 bases; unmatched junction bases: 7. The CDR3 bases are TGTGCCAGCAGAGCTAGGGACAGGGTTCAGTTCTTC. Translation gives CASRARDRVQFF.

This clonotype was detected a few times. The J gene is TRBJ1-4, the V gene TRBV2; possible D gene TRBD1, 5 bases. The V gene's germline CDR1 is SNHLY and CDR2 FYNNEI. The CDR3 extends over 12 amino acids. The V and J ends lost 8 bases and 14 bases respectively, with 18 bases between them. The DNA for the CDR3 is TGTGCCAGCGAGGGACCTCGTTCAGGGCTGTTTTTT. It yields the protein CASEGPRSGLFF.

This clonotype was recorded at least ten times. V gene TRBV25-1 combines with J gene TRBJ2-3; TRBD2 matches 15 bases. This CDR3 region has 16 residues. V trimming: 4 bases; J trimming: 6 bases; junction bases outside the gene matches: 5. Germline V CDR1 and CDR2: MGHDK, SYGVNS. The CDR3 protein is CASSAGTSGGQDTQYF. The CDR3 DNA is TGTGCCAGCAGTGCCGGGACTAGCGGGGGGCAGGATACGCAGTATTTT.

This clonotype was counted only a few times. The gene calls are TRBV27 and TRBJ1-4, with TRBD1 matching over 7 bases. Germline V CDR1 and CDR2: MNHEY, SMNVEV (reference sequence). The CDR3 sequence is 14 residues long. The V segment lost 2 bases and the J segment 6 bases; nucleotides outside the gene matches: 3. In DNA form, the CDR3 reads TGTGCCAGCAGTTTAACAGGGGTATATGAAAAACTGTTTTTT. Its protein product is CASSLTGVYEKLFF.

This clonotype was counted at least ten times. The chain couples TRBV6-6 to TRBJ1-2; D remains ambiguous. CDR1 is MNHNY and CDR2 is SVGAGI in the germline V gene (reference sequence). CDR3 length: 13 amino acids. Trimming removed 11 bases at V and 3 bases at J, with 16 bases between. The CDR3 region is CAAGDGRHYGYTF. CDR3 in DNA: TGTGCCGCCGGAGACGGACGGCACTATGGCTACACCTTC.

This clonotype was recorded at least ten times. The chain carries TRBV6-2 or TRBV6-3 and TRBJ1-5; D gene unclear. This CDR3 is built from 12 residues. Germline V gives CDR1 MNHEY, CDR2 SVGEGT. The ends were cut back, 8 bases at V and 2 bases at J, with 7 bases in the middle. DNA for the CDR3: TGTGCCAGCGCTCGGGGCAATCAGCCCCAGCATTTT. Its translation is CASARGNQPQHF.

This clonotype was seen repeatedly, ten times or more. The chain has TRBV20-1 and TRBJ2-5; 7 bases are a match to TRBD1. Germline CDR1 DFQATT, CDR2 SNEGSKA (reference sequence). V lost 5 bases to trimming and J lost 4 bases; unmatched junction nucleotides: 4. The CDR3 runs to 12 residues. CDR3 sequence: CSAPRQGETQYF. CDR3 in DNA: TGCAGTGCTCCACGACAGGGAGAGACCCAGTACTTC.

Many counts were recorded for this clonotype. The chain uses TRBV28 and TRBJ1-2, with D unclear. Looked up from germline, CDR1 is MDHEN and CDR2 is SYDVKM. Trimming removed 3 bases from V and 6 bases from J, with 14 bases in between. The CDR3 is made up of 14 amino acids. CDR3 region: CASSFVADADGYTF. CDR3 DNA sequence: TGTGCCAGCAGTTTCGTGGCGGACGCGGATGGCTACACCTTC.

This chain uses TRBV29-1 with TRBJ1-1; D not certain. Germline V lookup: CDR1 SQVTM, CDR2 ANQGSEA. V lost 4 bases and J lost 0, with 18 bases in between. The CDR3 runs to 16 residues. CDR3 DNA: TGCAGCGTTGTAGAGCTCGGAGCAAGGATGAACACTGAAGCTTTCTTT. Its translation is CSVVELGARMNTEAFF.

In DNA form, the CDR3 reads TGTGCCAGTAGTATAGGCGGCAGCCCCTACGAGCAGTACTTC. Protein product: CASSIGGSPYEQYF. The rearrangement joins TRBV19 to TRBJ2-7; D not resolved. CDR1 and CDR2 from the germline V gene are LNHDA and SQIVND (reference sequence). V dropped 1 base and J dropped 2 bases, with 9 bases sitting between them. The CDR3 has 14 residues.

In this sample, this clonotype turned up a few times. The chain joins TRBV20-1 to TRBJ2-1; 12 bases match TRBD2. Germline-derived CDR1 and CDR2 are DFQATT and SNEGSKA (reference sequence). The CDR3 runs 16 residues. V trimming: 7 bases; J trimming: 6 bases; junction bases outside the gene matches: 13. This CDR3 reads CSGTSSGRALGNEQFF. The DNA of the CDR3 is TGCAGTGGCACGTCTAGCGGGAGGGCCCTTGGCAATGAGCAGTTCTTC.

V is TRBV4-2 and J is TRBJ1-5, with unresolved D. This CDR3 has 13 amino acids. The V end lost 0 bases, the J end lost 5 bases, and 5 bases lay between the germline ends. Germline V gives CDR1 LGHNA, CDR2 YNFKEQ. As DNA, the CDR3 is TGTGCCAGCAGCCAAGATAGGCATCAGCCCCAGCATTTT. Translation: CASSQDRHQPQHF.

This clonotype was observed many times. CDR3 sequence (DNA): TGTGCCAGCTCACCCCGGACGGAAGAGACCCAGTACTTC. Protein product: CASSPRTEETQYF. The genes are TRBV18 and TRBJ2-5; D gene uncertain. Trimming removed 3 bases from V and 3 bases from J, with 8 bases in between. The germline gives CDR1 KGHSH, CDR2 LQKENI. The CDR3 runs 13 residues.

Ten or more counts support this clonotype. The rearrangement joins TRBV15 to TRBJ2-5; D is ambiguous. The CDR3 totals 14 residues. V was trimmed by 1 base and J by 5 bases, leaving 11 bases between them. Germline-derived CDR1 and CDR2 are LNHNV and YYDKDF (reference sequence). CDR3 nucleotides: TGTGCCACCAGCAGAGTTGGGGATGGGGAGACCCAGTACTTC. This encodes CATSRVGDGETQYF.

This clonotype has at least ten counts. The chain carries TRBV20-1 and TRBJ2-6; 10 nucleotides line up with TRBD2. V lost 0 bases and J lost 4; bases outside the gene matches: 9. The CDR3 is 18 residues long. Germline V gene lookup returns CDR1 DFQATT and CDR2 SNEGSKA (reference sequence). The CDR3 reads CSARDASGGVSGANVLTF. DNA of the CDR3: TGCAGTGCTAGAGATGCTAGCGGGGGCGTTTCCGGGGCCAACGTCCTGACTTTC.

The chain joins TRBV20-1 to TRBJ2-3; TRBD2 aligns across 8 bases. The CDR3 consists of 15 residues. Losses at the gene ends were 6 bases for V and 2 bases for J; bases not matched to a gene: 10. CDR1 is DFQATT and CDR2 is SNEGSKA in the germline V gene (reference sequence). The CDR3 bases are TGCAGTGCCGTAGAACTAGCGGCCAACACAGATACGCAGTATTTT. This sequence encodes CSAVELAANTDTQYF.